The sequence of this TCR beta chain was determined in a study of blood T cell repertoires in COVID-19. Overall study context: The United States, Italy and Spain supplied acute and convalescent COVID-19 samples. The cDNA or gDNA used as material had been derived from T cells, B-cell-depleted T cells, or PBMCs.

CDR1 and CDR2 from the germline V gene are MNHEY and SVGAGI. The length of the CDR3 is 14 residues. Trimming took 6 bases from V and 5 from J; bases not matched to a gene: 8. Original analysis: Nucleated cell number was recorded as an estimate derived from reference gene primer amplification. Using immunoSEQ multiplex PCR, the repertoire was profiled, and TCRdb retains in-frame clones only, with some absent. V, J and clone size were drawn from that table, and D and trimming were deduced from the DNA. This sample has about 250,000 clones, with about 89% found just once. Source material: peripheral blood. This receptor was identified in a woman between 55 and 75 years old who had recovered from COVID-19. The chain couples TRBV6-5 to TRBJ2-7; 9 bases line up with TRBD2. The CDR3 region is CASRRAGGRHEQYF. DNA for the CDR3: TGTGCCAGCAGGAGAGCGGGGGGCCGACACGAGCAGTACTTC.